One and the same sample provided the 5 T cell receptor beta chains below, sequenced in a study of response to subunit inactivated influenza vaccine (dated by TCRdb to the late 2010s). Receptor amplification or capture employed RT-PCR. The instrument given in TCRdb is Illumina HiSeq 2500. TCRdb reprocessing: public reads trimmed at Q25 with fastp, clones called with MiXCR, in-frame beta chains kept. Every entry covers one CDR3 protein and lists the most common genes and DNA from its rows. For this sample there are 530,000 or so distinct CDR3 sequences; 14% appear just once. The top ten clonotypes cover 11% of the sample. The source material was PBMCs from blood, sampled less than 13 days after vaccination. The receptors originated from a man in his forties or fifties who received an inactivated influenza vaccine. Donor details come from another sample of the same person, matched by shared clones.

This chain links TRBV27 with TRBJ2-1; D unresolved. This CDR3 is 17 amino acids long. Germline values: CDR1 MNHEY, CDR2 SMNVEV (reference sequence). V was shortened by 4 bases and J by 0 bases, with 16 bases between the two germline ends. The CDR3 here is CASSSNLGPGSYNEQFF. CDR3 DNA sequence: TGTGCCAGCAGTTCAAACCTCGGCCCGGGCTCCTACAATGAGCAGTTCTTC.

This CDR3 reads CASSQDRTGFQGYTF. Written as DNA, the CDR3 is TGCGCCAGCAGCCAAGATCGTACCGGTTTCCAGGGCTACACCTTC. V gene TRBV4-3 combines with J gene TRBJ1-2; D is unresolved. The CDR3 consists of 15 residues. Germline lookup yields CDR1 LGHNA and CDR2 YSLEER. V dropped 0 bases and J dropped 8 bases, with 16 bases sitting between them.

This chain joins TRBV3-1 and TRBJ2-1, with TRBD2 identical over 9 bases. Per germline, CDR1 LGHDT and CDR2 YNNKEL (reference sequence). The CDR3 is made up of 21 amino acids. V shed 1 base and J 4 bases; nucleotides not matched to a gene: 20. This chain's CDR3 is CASSQAMLAGWEGTEYNEQFF. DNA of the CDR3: TGTGCCAGCAGCCAAGCGATGCTAGCGGGATGGGAAGGGACTGAGTACAATGAGCAGTTCTTC.

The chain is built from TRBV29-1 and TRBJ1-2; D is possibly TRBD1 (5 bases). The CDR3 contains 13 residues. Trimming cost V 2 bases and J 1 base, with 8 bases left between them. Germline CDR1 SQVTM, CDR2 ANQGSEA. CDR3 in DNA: TGCAGCGTTGAACGGGGCCATAACTATGGCTACACCTTC. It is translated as CSVERGHNYGYTF.

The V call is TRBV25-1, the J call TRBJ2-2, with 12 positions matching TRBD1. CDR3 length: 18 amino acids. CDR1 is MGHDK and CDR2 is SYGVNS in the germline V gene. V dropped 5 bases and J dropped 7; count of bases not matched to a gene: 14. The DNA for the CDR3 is TGTGCCAGCAGTAAGACCGGGACAGGGGGCCCCTACATCGGGGAGCTGTTTTTT. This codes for CASSKTGTGGPYIGELFF.